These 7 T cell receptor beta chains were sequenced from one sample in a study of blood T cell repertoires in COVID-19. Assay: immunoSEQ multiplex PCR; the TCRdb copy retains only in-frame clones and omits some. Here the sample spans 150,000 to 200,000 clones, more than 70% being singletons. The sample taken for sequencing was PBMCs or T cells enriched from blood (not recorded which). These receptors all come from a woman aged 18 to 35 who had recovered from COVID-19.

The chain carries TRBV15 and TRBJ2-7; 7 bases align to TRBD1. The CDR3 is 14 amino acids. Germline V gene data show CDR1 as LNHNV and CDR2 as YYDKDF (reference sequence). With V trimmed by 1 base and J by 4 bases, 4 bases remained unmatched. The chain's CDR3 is CATSRAGTAYEQYF. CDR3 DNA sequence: TGTGCCACCAGCAGAGCGGGGACAGCATACGAGCAGTACTTC.

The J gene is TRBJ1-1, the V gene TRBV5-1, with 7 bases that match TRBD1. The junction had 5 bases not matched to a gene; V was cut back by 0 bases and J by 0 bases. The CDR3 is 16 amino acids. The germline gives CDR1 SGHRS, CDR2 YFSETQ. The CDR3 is CASSLGGGTVNTEAFF. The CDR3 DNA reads TGCGCCAGCAGCTTGGGGGGCGGGACAGTGAACACTGAAGCTTTCTTT.

In DNA, the CDR3 is TGTGCCAGCTCAGCGGGTTACCAAGAGACCCAGTACTTC. Translating it yields CASSAGYQETQYF. This chain joins TRBV18 and TRBJ2-5, with D maybe TRBD2 (5 bases). CDR1 is KGHSH, CDR2 LQKENI, per germline. V was trimmed by 5 bases and J by 0 bases, leaving 7 bases between them. CDR3 length: 13 residues.

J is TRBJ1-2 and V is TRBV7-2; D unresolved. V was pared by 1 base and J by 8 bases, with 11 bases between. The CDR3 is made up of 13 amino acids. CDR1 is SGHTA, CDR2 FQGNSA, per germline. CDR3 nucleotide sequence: TGTGCCAGCAGCTTAGATCGCCGGGGAGGCTACACCTTC. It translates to CASSLDRRGGYTF.

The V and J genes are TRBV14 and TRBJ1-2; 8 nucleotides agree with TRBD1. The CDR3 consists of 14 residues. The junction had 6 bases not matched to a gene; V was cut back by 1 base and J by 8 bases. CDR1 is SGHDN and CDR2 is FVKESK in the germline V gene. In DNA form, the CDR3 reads TGTGCCAGCAGCCAAGCAGGGGGCTCTGACGGCTACACCTTC. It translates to CASSQAGGSDGYTF.

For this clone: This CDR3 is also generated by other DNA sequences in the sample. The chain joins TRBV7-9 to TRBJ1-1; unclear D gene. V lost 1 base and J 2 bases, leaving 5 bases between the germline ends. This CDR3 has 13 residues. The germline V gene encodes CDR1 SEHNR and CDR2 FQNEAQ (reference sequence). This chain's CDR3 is CASSLEQNTEAFF. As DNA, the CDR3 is TGTGCCAGCAGCTTAGAGCAAAACACTGAAGCTTTCTTT.

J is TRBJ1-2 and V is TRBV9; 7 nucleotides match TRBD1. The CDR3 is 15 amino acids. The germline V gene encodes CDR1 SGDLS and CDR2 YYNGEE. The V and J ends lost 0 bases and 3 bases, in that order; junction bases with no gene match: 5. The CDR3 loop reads CASSVGQGEYYGYTF. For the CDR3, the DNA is TGTGCCAGCAGCGTAGGTCAGGGGGAATACTATGGCTACACCTTC. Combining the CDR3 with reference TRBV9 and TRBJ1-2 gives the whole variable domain DSGVTQTPKHLITATGQRVTLRCSPRSGDLSVYWYQQSLDQGLQFLIQYYNGEERAKGNILERFSAQQFPDLHSELNLSSLELGDSALYFCASSVGQGEYYGYTFGSGTRLTVV.